This T cell receptor (beta chain) emerged from a study of blood T cell repertoires in COVID-19. Germline lookup yields CDR1 SQVTM and CDR2 ANQGSEA. This CDR3 is 13 amino acids long. Deletions cut 3 bases from V and 1 base from J, with 9 bases between. Sequenced by immunoSEQ multiplex PCR; TCRdb stores in-frame clones only, minus some. The sample lists 20,000 to 30,000 clones, approximately 80% occurring once. Enrollment of patients from Seattle took place during active infection, with longitudinal follow-up. The rearrangement joins TRBV29-1 to TRBJ1-1; D might be TRBD1 (5 bases). The sample taken for sequencing was peripheral blood. The TCR originated in a woman in her seventies with COVID-19, enrolled during active disease. CDR3 in DNA: TGCAGCGTTGAGGTCAGGGAGAACACTGAAGCTTTCTTT. It is translated as CSVEVRENTEAFF. Based on the CDR3 plus reference TRBV29-1 and TRBJ1-1, the full variable domain is SAVISQKPSRDICQRGTSLTIQCQVDSQVTMMFWYRQQPGQSLTLIATANQGSEATYESGFVIDKFPISRPNLTFSTLTVSNMSPEDSSIYLCSVEVRENTEAFFGQGTRLTVV.